This T cell receptor (beta chain) originates from a study of monozygotic twins with inflammatory bowel disease (dated by TCRdb to the late 2010s). Regarding the research as a whole: A total of roughly 28 monozygotic twin pairs were included in the full study, comprising nine German pairs (four IBD-concordant, five IBD-discordant) and 19 IBD-discordant Danish pairs. The search for disease-associated traits relied mainly on comparing, within discordant pairs, IBD patients with their genetically identical healthy co-twins. Each individual had, on average, about 151 000 unique TCRalpha sequences and 181 000 unique TCRbeta sequences available for analysis.

The library relied on 5' RACE. Each TCR library was prepared from about 3,300 ng of total RNA. For each sample, cDNA synthesis with SMARTScribe reverse transcriptase was split into eight separate reactions. Unique molecular identifiers containing a 6-nucleotide sample barcode were introduced through template switching during cDNA synthesis. TCRalpha and TCRbeta cDNA was amplified by two nested PCRs of roughly 15 and 9 cycles, with bead purification after each PCR. Before amplification, the cDNA was treated with uracil DNA-glycosylase and purified using the QIAquick PCR purification kit. The second PCR added Illumina TruSeq-compatible adapters along with sample-specific barcodes. TapeStation and Qubit were used to check library quality and concentration, and about 5.2 ng of each library went into the pool. The pooled libraries were sequenced with 2 x 100 bp reads and custom sequencing primers on an Illumina HiSeq2500 single-index Rapid Run. On the study's bioinformatics: MiGEC version 1.2.6 was used for UMI-based consensus assembly, which corrected PCR and sequencing errors. V(D)J alignment, clonotype assembly and CDR3 extraction were performed with MiXCR version 2.1.1. Gene usage, clonotype sharing and MAIT/NKT TCR abundance were normalised by analysing the top 1000, 10 000 and 20 000 clonotypes per sample. After downsampling to 27 000 UMIs, diversity was calculated as the inverse Simpson index using the vegan R package. Paired Mann-Whitney U tests were applied to discordant twin pairs, and Benjamini-Hochberg correction was used for multiple testing. Following TCRdb reprocessing, every CDR3 protein sequence forms one entry, and DNA is not provided. The V and J calls follow TCRdb's processing rather than the paper's. This sample's table has entries for over 130,000 distinct CDR3 sequences. The ten top clones hold less than 2.5% of the sample.

Findings and caveats that apply to the study as a whole: Concordant and discordant twins showed no difference in repertoire similarity, possibly because of limited statistical power. Different T cell subtypes could not be distinguished in the analysis. Because patients received different immunosuppressive treatments, the repertoires may have picked up extra background noise and variability between individuals. Compared with healthy twins, IBD patients had fewer clonotypes in common with other individuals, a difference most pronounced in patients showing signs of disease activity. TCRbeta repertoire diversity, by inverse Simpson index, was decreased in IBD patients compared with their healthy co-twins. The results gave no support for a single strong signal or clonotype linked to IBD.

Note on this clonotype: Which antigen it targets is not known.

A roughly 2.5 ml peripheral blood sample was drawn into PAXgene tubes per donor and stored at -80°C. Without any T cell sorting, total RNA was extracted from whole blood using the PAXgene blood miRNA kit on an automated QIAcube. Peripheral blood from monozygotic twin pairs, either concordant or discordant for inflammatory bowel disease, underwent deep TCRalpha and TCRbeta repertoire profiling that used unique molecular barcoding. For every twin pair, smoking habits were documented, and each individual was categorised as a current, former or never smoker. The germline V gene encodes CDR1 SGHNT and CDR2 YYREEE (reference sequence). Taken from cysteine to phenylalanine, the CDR3 has 15 residues. No DNA accompanies this entry.

This clonotype originated in a human donor with ulcerative colitis or Crohn's disease, or a healthy co-twin of an affected twin (not recorded which). The sequenced material came from blood. The V and J segments used are TRBV5-4 and TRBJ2-3; TCRdb designates TRBD1, a call that cannot be tested without DNA. This receptor has the CDR3 CASSLDRDLTSTQYF.